This T cell receptor beta chain was retrieved from a study of blood T cell repertoires in COVID-19. Looking at the study overall: Acute and convalescent COVID-19 samples came from the United States, Italy and Spain. PBMCs, B-cell-depleted T cells, or T cells provided the cDNA or gDNA that made up the material.

In the study's own analysis: Using reference gene primer amplification, nucleated cell counts were estimated. The protocol was immunoSEQ multiplex PCR, while the TCRdb copy is restricted to in-frame clones and leaves out a portion. V, J and clone size are those of that table, while D and trimming were read from the DNA. The sample yields about 170,000 clones, about 89% seen once. CDR1 is SGHRS, CDR2 YFSETQ, per germline. The CDR3 consists of 14 residues. V was pared by 4 bases and J by 4 bases, with 11 bases between. Sequencing used peripheral blood. The source is a man in his 70s with acute or convalescent COVID-19. The chain couples TRBV5-1 to TRBJ2-2; tentative D call: TRBD1 (6 bases). The CDR3 here is CASSLQGSTGELFF. The CDR3 region has the DNA TGCGCCAGCAGCCTACAGGGAAGCACCGGGGAGCTGTTTTTT.